This is a list of T cell receptor beta chains from one sample in a study of cytomegalovirus exposure and HLA in healthy donors. TCRdb's copy holds only in-frame clones and misses some; the assay was immunoSEQ multiplex PCR. The sample lists over 120,000 clones; under 80% were seen once. The specimen was PBMCs. The receptors come from a man in his late teens or twenties in good health and CMV-seropositive. CDR3s include the opening cysteine and the closing phenylalanine or tryptophan. D genes are given only for firm matches. Size values are once, few and many counts, or a class for expanded clones, and some rows have none.

clone_size d_call j_call v_call cdr3_aa cdr3_nt
- - TRBJ1-4 TRBV6-1 CAYGRDNEKLFF TGTGCCTACGGGCGGGACAATGAAAAACTGTTTTTT
once TRBD2 TRBJ2-5 TRBV10-3 CAISLTSGNQETQYF TGTGCCATCAGTTTAACTAGCGGAAACCAAGAGACCCAGTACTTC
- - TRBJ2-3 TRBV14 CASSQRQFTDTQYF TGTGCCAGCAGCCAACGACAGTTCACAGATACGCAGTATTTT
few - TRBJ1-2 TRBV9 CASSSQFLGQTHYGYTF TGTGCCAGCAGCTCCCAATTCCTAGGACAGACGCACTATGGCTACACCTTC
- - TRBJ1-4 TRBV5-1 CASSLAGGFNEKLFF TGCGCCAGCAGCTTGGCCGGGGGGTTCAATGAAAAACTGTTTTTT
- - TRBJ2-1 TRBV29-1 CSVEGTTKYNEQFF TGCAGCGTTGAAGGGACTACAAAATACAATGAGCAGTTCTTC
few TRBD1 TRBJ1-5 TRBV28 CASNPGQGAYQPQHF TGTGCCAGCAATCCAGGACAGGGGGCTTATCAGCCCCAGCATTTT
- - TRBJ2-2 TRBV5-1 CASSLAEVIGELFF TGCGCCAGCAGCTTGGCCGAGGTGATCGGGGAGCTGTTTTTT
- TRBD1 TRBJ1-2 TRBV28 CASSRTSTGFYGYTF TGTGCCAGCAGTCGGACCTCGACAGGGTTCTATGGCTACACCTTC
- TRBD1 TRBJ1-2 TRBV29-1 CSVRAPRQGRNDGYTF TGCAGCGTTCGGGCCCCCCGACAGGGGAGAAACGATGGCTACACCTTC
- - TRBJ1-1 TRBV27 CASSLSPPRTEAFF TGTGCCAGCAGTTTAAGTCCTCCACGGACTGAAGCTTTCTTT
- - TRBJ1-2 TRBV5-1 CASSLEPDSQSYGYTF TGCGCCAGCAGCTTGGAGCCAGACAGCCAGTCGTATGGCTACACCTTC
few TRBD2 TRBJ2-1 TRBV11-3 CASSSRGAGGSSYNEQFF TGTGCCAGCAGCTCGAGGGGGGCGGGAGGGAGCTCCTACAATGAGCAGTTCTTC
- - TRBJ2-7 TRBV5-4 CTSRSAGTYEQYF TGTACCAGCAGGAGTGCAGGGACCTACGAGCAGTACTTC
- TRBD1 TRBJ1-2 TRBV10-3 CAISDLKGQGYYGYTF TGTGCCATCAGTGACTTAAAGGGACAGGGTTACTATGGCTACACCTTC
once - TRBJ2-2 TRBV27 CASSFFGGDTGELFF TGTGCCAGCAGTTTTTTTGGGGGCGACACCGGGGAGCTGTTTTTT
- - TRBJ2-7 TRBV7-2 CASSFAISYEQYF TGTGCCAGCAGCTTTGCGATTTCCTACGAGCAGTACTTC
- TRBD2 TRBJ2-7 TRBV30 CAWIKGVASGSGYEQYF TGTGCCTGGATTAAGGGTGTCGCTAGCGGGAGCGGATACGAGCAGTACTTC
few TRBD2 TRBJ2-1 TRBV6-4 CASSPGTSGSEQFF TGTGCCAGCAGCCCAGGGACTAGCGGGAGTGAGCAGTTCTTC
- - TRBJ2-2 TRBV7-9 CASSLPINTGELFF TGTGCCAGCAGCTTACCTATAAACACCGGGGAGCTGTTTTTT
few TRBD1 TRBJ1-1 TRBV29-1 CSVRGQMNTEAFF TGCAGCGTTAGGGGACAGATGAACACTGAAGCTTTCTTT
- TRBD2 TRBJ2-1 TRBV2 CASSSLAGSYNEQFF TGTGCCAGCAGTTCTTTAGCGGGGTCCTACAATGAGCAGTTCTTC
few - TRBJ1-5 TRBV6-6 CASRAGIDQPQHF TGTGCCAGCAGGGCAGGGATCGATCAGCCCCAGCATTTT
- TRBD1 TRBJ2-7 TRBV7-2 CASRRTGVSEQYF TGTGCCAGCAGAAGGACAGGGGTGAGCGAGCAGTACTTC
- - TRBJ1-1 TRBV9 CASSVDAKNTEAFF TGTGCCAGCAGCGTAGATGCTAAGAACACTGAAGCTTTCTTT
- - TRBJ1-2 TRBV10-3 CAISESGRPLYGYTF TGTGCCATCAGTGAGTCGGGCAGGCCTCTTTATGGCTACACCTTC
- - TRBJ1-5 TRBV5-6 CASSIESNQPQHF TGTGCCAGCAGTATTGAGAGTAATCAGCCCCAGCATTTT
- - TRBJ2-7 TRBV28 CASSTPGNSYEQYF TGTGCCAGCAGCACCCCCGGGAACTCCTACGAGCAGTACTTC
- TRBD1 TRBJ1-5 TRBV6-5 CASSPTGGTFRPQHF TGTGCCAGCAGTCCTACAGGGGGTACATTTAGACCCCAGCATTTT
- TRBD2 TRBJ2-1 TRBV28 CASSSETSGGAGEQFF TGTGCCAGCAGCTCAGAGACTAGCGGGGGGGCAGGGGAGCAGTTCTTC
- - TRBJ2-2 TRBV7-8 CASSPSGVAGELFF TGTGCCAGCAGCCCCTCAGGGGTGGCCGGGGAGCTGTTTTTT
- TRBD1 TRBJ1-5 TRBV6-6 CASSKGQGNQPQHF TGTGCCAGCAGCAAGGGACAGGGGAATCAGCCCCAGCATTTT
- TRBD2 TRBJ2-3 TRBV6-1 CASSAASGTSTDTQYF TGTGCCAGCAGTGCAGCTAGCGGGACTAGCACAGATACGCAGTATTTT
- TRBD2 TRBJ2-1 TRBV14 CASSQRTSGRAGEQFF TGTGCCAGCAGCCAGAGGACTAGCGGGAGGGCCGGTGAGCAGTTCTTC
few - TRBJ2-5 TRBV10-1 CASSAKSQETQYF TGCGCCAGCTCTGCTAAGTCTCAAGAGACCCAGTACTTC
few - TRBJ1-2 TRBV7-9 CASSLEAVYSYTF TGTGCCAGCAGCCTCGAGGCTGTTTACAGCTACACCTTC
- - TRBJ2-1 TRBV5-8 CASSYPGHNNEQFF TGTGCCAGCAGCTATCCGGGACACAACAATGAGCAGTTCTTC
- TRBD1 TRBJ2-5 TRBV28 CASEDRERETQYF TGTGCCAGCGAGGACAGGGAGCGGGAGACCCAGTACTTC
- - TRBJ2-7 TRBV5-8 CASAISSEQYF TGTGCCAGCGCTATTTCCTCCGAGCAGTACTTC
- TRBD2 TRBJ2-7 TRBV14 CASSPGLAGTYEQYF TGTGCCAGCAGCCCGGGACTAGCGGGAACCTACGAGCAGTACTTC
- TRBD1 TRBJ2-5 TRBV5-4 CASSRQGAVETQYF TGTGCCAGCAGCCGACAGGGGGCCGTGGAGACCCAGTACTTC
- TRBD1 TRBJ2-7 TRBV2 CASSPRGWVRDRNYEQYF TGTGCCAGCAGTCCCCGTGGGTGGGTGAGGGACAGAAACTACGAGCAGTACTTC
- - TRBJ2-7 TRBV9 CASSPRQALSYEQYF TGTGCCAGCAGCCCCCGTCAGGCCCTATCCTACGAGCAGTACTTC
once TRBD1 TRBJ2-3 TRBV6-1 CASTPDRGTDTQYF TGTGCCAGTACGCCCGACAGGGGTACAGATACGCAGTATTTT
once - TRBJ1-3 TRBV6-1 CASSEPYRLSSGNTIYF TGTGCCAGCAGTGAACCATACCGACTGAGCTCTGGAAACACCATATATTTT
once TRBD1 TRBJ2-7 TRBV4-1 CASSQEGQGSYEQYF TGCGCCAGCAGCCAAGAGGGACAGGGGTCCTACGAGCAGTACTTC
- - TRBJ2-1 TRBV6-1 CASSERWSSYNEQFF TGTGCCAGCAGTGAACGGTGGAGCTCCTACAATGAGCAGTTCTTC
- TRBD1 TRBJ2-3 TRBV27 CASSLTGGPDTQYF TGTGCCAGCAGTTTGACAGGGGGCCCAGATACGCAGTATTTT
- - TRBJ1-2 TRBV28 CASSLLVHYGYTF TGTGCCAGCAGTTTATTAGTGCACTATGGCTACACCTTC
- - TRBJ2-7 TRBV10-2 CASSQGGEQYF TGCGCCAGCAGCCAGGGGGGCGAGCAGTACTTC
- - TRBJ2-1 TRBV4-3 CASSQPPSVEQFF TGCGCCAGCAGCCAACCCCCTAGTGTTGAGCAGTTCTTC
- TRBD2 TRBJ2-7 TRBV9 CASSFGTSAQGEQYF TGTGCCAGCAGCTTTGGGACTAGCGCCCAGGGGGAGCAGTACTTC
- - TRBJ2-2 TRBV6-5 CASSFLTGELFF TGTGCCAGCAGTTTCCTCACCGGGGAGCTGTTTTTT
- - TRBJ1-6 TRBV13 CASSTQAVNSPLHF TGTGCCAGCAGCACACAGGCAGTAAATTCACCCCTCCACTTT
- TRBD1 TRBJ2-7 TRBV27 CASALSTGPYEQYF TGTGCCAGCGCCCTTTCGACAGGGCCCTACGAGCAGTACTTC
- TRBD2 TRBJ2-7 TRBV27 CASSSTLAGAAYEQYF TGTGCCAGCAGTTCGACCCTAGCGGGGGCGGCCTACGAGCAGTACTTC
- - TRBJ1-6 TRBV10-1 CASSGPGESPLHF TGCGCCAGCAGTGGGCCAGGGGAATCACCCCTCCACTTT
- - TRBJ2-7 TRBV7-7 CASSESAGYEQYF TGTGCTAGCAGCGAAAGTGCGGGCTACGAGCAGTACTTC
- TRBD1 TRBJ2-5 TRBV5-4 CASSLADRVATQYF TGTGCCAGCAGCTTGGCCGACAGGGTGGCGACCCAGTACTTC
- TRBD1 TRBJ2-5 TRBV27 CASSFTGGAETQYF TGTGCCAGCAGTTTCACAGGGGGCGCGGAGACCCAGTACTTC